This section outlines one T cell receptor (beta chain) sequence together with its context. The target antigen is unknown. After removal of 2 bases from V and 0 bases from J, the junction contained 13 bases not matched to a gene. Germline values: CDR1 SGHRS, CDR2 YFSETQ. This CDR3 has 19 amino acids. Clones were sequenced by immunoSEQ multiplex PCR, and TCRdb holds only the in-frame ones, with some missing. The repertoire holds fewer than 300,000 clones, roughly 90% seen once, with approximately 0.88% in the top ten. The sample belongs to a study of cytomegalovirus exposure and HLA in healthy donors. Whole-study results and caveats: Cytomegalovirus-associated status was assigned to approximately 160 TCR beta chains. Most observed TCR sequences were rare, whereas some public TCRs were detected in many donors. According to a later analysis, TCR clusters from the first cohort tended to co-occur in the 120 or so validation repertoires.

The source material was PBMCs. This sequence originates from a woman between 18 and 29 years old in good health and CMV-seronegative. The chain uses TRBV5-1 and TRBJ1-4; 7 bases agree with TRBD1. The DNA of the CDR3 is TGCGCCAGCAGCTTCCGCCCCGGACAGGACAGGACAACTAATGAAAAACTGTTTTTT. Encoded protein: CASSFRPGQDRTTNEKLFF.